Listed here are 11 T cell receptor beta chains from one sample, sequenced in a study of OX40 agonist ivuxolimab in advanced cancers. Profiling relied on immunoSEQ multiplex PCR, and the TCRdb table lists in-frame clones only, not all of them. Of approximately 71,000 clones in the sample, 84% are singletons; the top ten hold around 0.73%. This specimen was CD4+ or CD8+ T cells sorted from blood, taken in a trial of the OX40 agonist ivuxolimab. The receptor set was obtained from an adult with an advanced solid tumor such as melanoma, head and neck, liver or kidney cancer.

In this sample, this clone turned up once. In nucleotides, the CDR3 is TGTGCCAGCAGCGTAGCTGGGGCGGGAGGGTACAATGAGCAGTTCTTC. Amino acid sequence: CASSVAGAGGYNEQFF. The chain couples TRBV9 to TRBJ2-1; 9 positions match TRBD2. Germline V gene sequence: CDR1 SGDLS, CDR2 YYNGEE. The CDR3 runs to 16 residues. V lost 0 bases, J lost 4 bases, and 5 bases stayed unmatched.

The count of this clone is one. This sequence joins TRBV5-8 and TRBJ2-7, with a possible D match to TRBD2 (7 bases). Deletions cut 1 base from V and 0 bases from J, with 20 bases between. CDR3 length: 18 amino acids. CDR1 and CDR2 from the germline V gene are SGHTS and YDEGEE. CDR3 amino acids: CASSLSPRYGGHSYEQYF. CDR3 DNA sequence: TGTGCCAGCAGCTTGTCTCCCCGATACGGGGGGCACTCCTACGAGCAGTACTTC.

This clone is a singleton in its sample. This chain's CDR3 is CASTPSGDSSYEQYF. CDR3 nucleotides: TGTGCCAGCACCCCTAGCGGGGACAGCTCCTACGAGCAGTACTTC. V and J are TRBV28 and TRBJ2-7; 9 bases agree with TRBD2. The CDR3 length is 15 residues. The V segment lost 7 bases and the J segment 0 bases; nucleotides outside the gene matches: 7. The germline V gene encodes CDR1 MDHEN and CDR2 SYDVKM.

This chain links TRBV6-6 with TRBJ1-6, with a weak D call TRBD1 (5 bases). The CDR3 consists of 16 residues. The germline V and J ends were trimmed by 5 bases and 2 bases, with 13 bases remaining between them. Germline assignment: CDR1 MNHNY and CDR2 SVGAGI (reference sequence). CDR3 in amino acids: CASSVPGRPYNSPLHF. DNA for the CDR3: TGTGCCAGCAGTGTCCCGGGACGGCCCTATAATTCACCCCTCCACTTT.

The DNA for the CDR3 is TGTGCCACCGCCAGGGGTTGGCGGGAGGGCCCCAGCTCCTACAATGAGCAGTTCTTC. It translates to CATARGWREGPSSYNEQFF. The chain couples TRBV6-4 to TRBJ2-1; 9 positions agree with TRBD2. Germline CDR1 is MRHNA and CDR2 is SNTAGT. CDR3 length: 19 residues. Trimming cost V 10 bases and J 0 bases; bases outside gene matches: 19.

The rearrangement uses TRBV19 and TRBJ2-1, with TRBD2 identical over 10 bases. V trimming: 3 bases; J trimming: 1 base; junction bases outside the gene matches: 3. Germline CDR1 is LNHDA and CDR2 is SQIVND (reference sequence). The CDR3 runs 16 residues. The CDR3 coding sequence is TGTGCCAGTAGTATTAGCGGGGGGCGTTCCTACAATGAGCAGTTCTTC. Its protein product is CASSISGGRSYNEQFF.

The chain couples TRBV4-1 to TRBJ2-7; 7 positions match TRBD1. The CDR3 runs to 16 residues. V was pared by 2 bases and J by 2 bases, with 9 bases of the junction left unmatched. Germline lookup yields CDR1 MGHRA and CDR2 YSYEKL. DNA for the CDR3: TGCGCCAGCAGCCAATCCGGGGACAGACAGACCTACGAGCAGTACTTC. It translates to CASSQSGDRQTYEQYF.

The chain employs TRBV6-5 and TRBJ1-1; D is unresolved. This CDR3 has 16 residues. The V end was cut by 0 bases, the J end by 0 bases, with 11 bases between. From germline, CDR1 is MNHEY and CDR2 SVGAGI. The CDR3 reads CASSYSKAGLNTEAFF. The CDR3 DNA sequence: TGTGCCAGCAGTTACTCGAAGGCCGGATTGAACACTGAAGCTTTCTTT.

In nucleotides, the CDR3 is TGCAGCGTTAGGCCAGAGGAGACCCAGTACTTC. It is translated as CSVRPEETQYF. This chain connects TRBV29-1 to TRBJ2-5; D call uncertain. Trimming took 5 bases from V and 5 from J, leaving 9 bases between them. The CDR3 is 11 residues long. Per germline, CDR1 SQVTM and CDR2 ANQGSEA.

CDR3 coding DNA: TGTGCCAGCAGCTTAGATCAGGCTTACTCTGGAAACACCATATATTTT. It encodes CASSLDQAYSGNTIYF. The chain couples TRBV7-9 to TRBJ1-3; D not certain. Trimming stripped 1 base from V and 0 bases from J, with 10 bases between. There are 16 residues in the CDR3. Germline V CDR1 and CDR2: SEHNR, FQNEAQ (reference sequence).

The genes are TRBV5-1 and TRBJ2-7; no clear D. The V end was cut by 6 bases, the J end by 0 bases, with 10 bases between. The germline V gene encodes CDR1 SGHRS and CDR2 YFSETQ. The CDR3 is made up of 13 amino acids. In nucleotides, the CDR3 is TGCGCCAGCATCACCCCTAGCTCCTACGAGCAGTACTTC. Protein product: CASITPSSYEQYF.